This T cell receptor (beta chain) was captured in a study of T cells in localized non-small cell lung cancer. Findings and caveats of the study: It remains possible that heterogeneity exists, since only one tumor region was sequenced. When the top 100 tumor clones were examined, a median about 60 of them also appeared in the adjacent lung, which was paired and uninvolved. It was uninvolved adjacent lung that showed the highest T cell clonality, exceeding tumor. Elevated blood T cell density was associated with longer overall survival.

Germline lookup yields CDR1 MDHEN and CDR2 SYDVKM. Trimming cost V 2 bases and J 1 base; bases outside gene matches: 3. CDR3 size: 15 residues. Method: immunoSEQ multiplex PCR; TCRdb's copy keeps in-frame clones and lacks some. The profile shows 64,000 or so clones, roughly 90% of them singletons. Concerning this clone itself: Its target is not known.

This sample comprised peripheral blood, obtained before any cancer treatment. The TCR was taken from a woman aged 35-70 years with stage I lung adenocarcinoma. The chain joins TRBV28 to TRBJ2-3; TRBD1 matches 7 bases. DNA of the CDR3: TGTGCCAGCAGTTTAAGGGACAGCCGCACAGATACGCAGTATTTT. This translates into CASSLRDSRTDTQYF.